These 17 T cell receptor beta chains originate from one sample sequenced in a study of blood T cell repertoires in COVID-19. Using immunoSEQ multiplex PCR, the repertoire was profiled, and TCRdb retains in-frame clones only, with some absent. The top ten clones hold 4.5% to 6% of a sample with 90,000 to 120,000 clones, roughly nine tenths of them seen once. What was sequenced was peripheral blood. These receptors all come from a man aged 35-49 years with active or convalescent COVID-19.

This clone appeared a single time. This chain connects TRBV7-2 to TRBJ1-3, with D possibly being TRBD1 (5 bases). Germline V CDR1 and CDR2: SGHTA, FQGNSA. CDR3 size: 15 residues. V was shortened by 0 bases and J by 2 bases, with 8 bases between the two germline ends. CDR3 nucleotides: TGTGCCAGCAGCTTAGCGCAGGGCACTGGAAACACCATATATTTT. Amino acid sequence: CASSLAQGTGNTIYF.

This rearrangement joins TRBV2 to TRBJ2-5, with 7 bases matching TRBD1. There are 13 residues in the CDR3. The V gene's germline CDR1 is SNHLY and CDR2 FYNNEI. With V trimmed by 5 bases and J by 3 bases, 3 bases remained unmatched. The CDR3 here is CASSIGTEETQYF. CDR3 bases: TGTGCCAGCAGTATTGGGACAGAAGAGACCCAGTACTTC.

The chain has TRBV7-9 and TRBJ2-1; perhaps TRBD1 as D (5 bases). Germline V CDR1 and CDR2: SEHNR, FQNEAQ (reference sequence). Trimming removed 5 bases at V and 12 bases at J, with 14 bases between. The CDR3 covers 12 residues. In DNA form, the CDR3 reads TGTGCCAGCAGCCTCACAGGAATCTGGCAGTTCTTC. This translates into CASSLTGIWQFF.

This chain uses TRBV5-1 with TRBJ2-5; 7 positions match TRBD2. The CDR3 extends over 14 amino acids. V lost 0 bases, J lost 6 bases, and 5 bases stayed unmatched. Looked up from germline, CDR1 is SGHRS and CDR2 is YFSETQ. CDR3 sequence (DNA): TGCGCCAGCAGCTTGGGGCAGGGAGGGCAGACCCAGTACTTC. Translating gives CASSLGQGGQTQYF.

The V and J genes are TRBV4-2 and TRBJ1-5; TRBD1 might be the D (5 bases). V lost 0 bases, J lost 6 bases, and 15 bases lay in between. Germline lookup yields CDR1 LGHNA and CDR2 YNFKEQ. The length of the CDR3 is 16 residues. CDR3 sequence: CASSQDYLGGAQPQHF. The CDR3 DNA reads TGTGCCAGCAGCCAAGATTATTTAGGAGGGGCTCAGCCCCAGCATTTT.

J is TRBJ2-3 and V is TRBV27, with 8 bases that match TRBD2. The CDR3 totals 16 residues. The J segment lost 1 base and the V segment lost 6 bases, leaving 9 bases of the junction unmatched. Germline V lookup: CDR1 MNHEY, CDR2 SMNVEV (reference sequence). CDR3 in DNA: TGTGCCAGCAGAGGGGGAGCGGGAGCACGCACAGATACGCAGTATTTT. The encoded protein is CASRGGAGARTDTQYF.

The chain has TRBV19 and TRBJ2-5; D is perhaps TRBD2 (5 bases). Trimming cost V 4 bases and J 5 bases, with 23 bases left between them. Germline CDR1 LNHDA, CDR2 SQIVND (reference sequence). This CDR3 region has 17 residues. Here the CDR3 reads CASSTSRGGPGFETQYF. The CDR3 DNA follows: TGTGCCAGTAGTACTTCTCGGGGTGGTCCAGGATTTGAGACCCAGTACTTC.

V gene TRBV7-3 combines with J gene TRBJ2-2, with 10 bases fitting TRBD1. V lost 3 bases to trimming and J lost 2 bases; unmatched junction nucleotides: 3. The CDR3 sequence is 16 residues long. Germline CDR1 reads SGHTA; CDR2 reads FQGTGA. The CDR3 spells CASSFWTGGNTGELFF. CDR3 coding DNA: TGTGCCAGCAGCTTCTGGACAGGGGGAAACACCGGGGAGCTGTTTTTT.

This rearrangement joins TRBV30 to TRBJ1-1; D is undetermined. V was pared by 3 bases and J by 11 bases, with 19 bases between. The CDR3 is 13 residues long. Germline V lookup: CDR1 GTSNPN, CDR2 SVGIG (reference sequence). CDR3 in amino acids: CAWSNQEGFRAFF. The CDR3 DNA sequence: TGTGCCTGGAGCAACCAAGAGGGTTTTCGGGCTTTCTTT.

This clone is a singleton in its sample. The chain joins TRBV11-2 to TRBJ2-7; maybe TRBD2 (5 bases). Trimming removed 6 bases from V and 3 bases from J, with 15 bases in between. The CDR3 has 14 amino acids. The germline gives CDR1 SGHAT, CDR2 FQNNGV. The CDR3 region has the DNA TGTGCCAGCAGGATCCTAGCAATGAACTACGAGCAGTACTTC. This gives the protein CASRILAMNYEQYF.

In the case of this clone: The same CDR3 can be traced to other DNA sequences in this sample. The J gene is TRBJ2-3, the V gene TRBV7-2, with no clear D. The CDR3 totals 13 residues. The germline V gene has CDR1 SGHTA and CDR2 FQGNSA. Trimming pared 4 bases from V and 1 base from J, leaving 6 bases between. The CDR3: CASSSRGTDTQYF. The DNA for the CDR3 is TGTGCCAGCAGCTCCCGCGGCACAGATACGCAGTATTTT.

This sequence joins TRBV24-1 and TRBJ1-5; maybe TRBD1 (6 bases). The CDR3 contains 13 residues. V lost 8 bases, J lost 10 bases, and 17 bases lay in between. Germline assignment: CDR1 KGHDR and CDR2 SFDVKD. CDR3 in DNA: TGTGCCACCATCAACCCAACAGGGCGCCCCCAGCATTTT. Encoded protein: CATINPTGRPQHF.

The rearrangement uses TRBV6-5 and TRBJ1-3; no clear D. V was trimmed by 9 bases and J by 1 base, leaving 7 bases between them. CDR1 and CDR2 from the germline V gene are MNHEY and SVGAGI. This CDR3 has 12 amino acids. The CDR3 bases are TGTGCCAGTTTGCGATCTGGAAACACCATATATTTT. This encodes CASLRSGNTIYF.

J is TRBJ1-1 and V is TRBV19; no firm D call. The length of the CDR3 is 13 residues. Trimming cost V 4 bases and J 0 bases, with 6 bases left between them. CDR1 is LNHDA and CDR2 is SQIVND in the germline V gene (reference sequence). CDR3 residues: CASSNSVNTEAFF. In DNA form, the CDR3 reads TGTGCCAGTAGTAATTCAGTGAACACTGAAGCTTTCTTT.

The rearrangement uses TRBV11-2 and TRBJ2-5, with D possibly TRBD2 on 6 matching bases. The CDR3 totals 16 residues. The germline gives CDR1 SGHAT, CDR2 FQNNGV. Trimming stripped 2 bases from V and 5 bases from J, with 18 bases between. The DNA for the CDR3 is TGTGCCAGCAGCTTATTAAAAGTCTCGGGAGTGGAGACCCAGTACTTC. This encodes CASSLLKVSGVETQYF.

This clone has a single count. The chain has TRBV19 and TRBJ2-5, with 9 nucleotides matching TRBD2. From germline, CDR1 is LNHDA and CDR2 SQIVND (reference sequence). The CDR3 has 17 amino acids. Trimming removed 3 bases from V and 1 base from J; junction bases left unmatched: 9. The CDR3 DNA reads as TGTGCCAGTAGTATTTCGAGACTAGCGGTGCTCCAAGAGACCCAGTACTTC. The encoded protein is CASSISRLAVLQETQYF.

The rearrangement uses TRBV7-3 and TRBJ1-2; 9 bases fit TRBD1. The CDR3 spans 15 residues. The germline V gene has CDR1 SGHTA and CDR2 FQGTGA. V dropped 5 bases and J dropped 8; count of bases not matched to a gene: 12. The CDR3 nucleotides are TGTGCCAGCAGCCCCGGCGGTGACAGGGGGTACGGCTACACCTTC. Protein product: CASSPGGDRGYGYTF.